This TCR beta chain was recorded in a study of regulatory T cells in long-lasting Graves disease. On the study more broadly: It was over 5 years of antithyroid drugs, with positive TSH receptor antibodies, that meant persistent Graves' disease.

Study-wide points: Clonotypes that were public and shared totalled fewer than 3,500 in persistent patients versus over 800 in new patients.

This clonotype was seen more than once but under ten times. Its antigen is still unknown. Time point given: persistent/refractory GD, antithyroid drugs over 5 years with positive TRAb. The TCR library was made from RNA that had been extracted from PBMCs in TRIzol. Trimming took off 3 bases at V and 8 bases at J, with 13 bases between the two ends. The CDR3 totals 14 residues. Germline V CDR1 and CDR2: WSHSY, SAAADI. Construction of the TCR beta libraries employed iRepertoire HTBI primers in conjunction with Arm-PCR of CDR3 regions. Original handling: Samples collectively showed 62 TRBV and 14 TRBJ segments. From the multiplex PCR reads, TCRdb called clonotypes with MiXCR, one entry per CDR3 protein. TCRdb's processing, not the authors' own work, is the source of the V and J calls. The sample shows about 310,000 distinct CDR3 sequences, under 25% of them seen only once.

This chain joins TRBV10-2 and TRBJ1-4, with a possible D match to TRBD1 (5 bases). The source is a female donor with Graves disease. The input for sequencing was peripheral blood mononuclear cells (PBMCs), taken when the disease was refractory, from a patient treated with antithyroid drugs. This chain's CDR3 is CASSESGGEEKLFF. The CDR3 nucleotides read TGCGCCAGCAGTGAATCGGGGGGAGAGGAAAAACTGTTTTTT.